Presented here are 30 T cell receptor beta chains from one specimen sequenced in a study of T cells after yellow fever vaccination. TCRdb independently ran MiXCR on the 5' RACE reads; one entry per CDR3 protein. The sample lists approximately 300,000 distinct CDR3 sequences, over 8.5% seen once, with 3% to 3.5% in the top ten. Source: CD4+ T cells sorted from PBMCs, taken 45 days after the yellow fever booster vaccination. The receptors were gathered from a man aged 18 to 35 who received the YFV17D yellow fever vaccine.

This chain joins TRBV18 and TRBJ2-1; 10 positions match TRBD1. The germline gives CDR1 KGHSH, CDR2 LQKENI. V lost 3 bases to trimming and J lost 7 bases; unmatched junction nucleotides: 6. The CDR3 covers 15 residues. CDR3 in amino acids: CASSPRQGAVNEQFF. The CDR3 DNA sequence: TGTGCCAGCTCACCTCGACAGGGGGCGGTAAATGAGCAGTTCTTC.

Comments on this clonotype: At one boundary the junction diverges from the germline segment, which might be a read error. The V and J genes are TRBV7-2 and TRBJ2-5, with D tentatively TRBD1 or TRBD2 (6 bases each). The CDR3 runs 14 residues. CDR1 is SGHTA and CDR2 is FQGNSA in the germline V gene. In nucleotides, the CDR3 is TGTGCCAGCAGATTAGGAGGGGGTACAGGGACCCAGTACTTC. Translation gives CASRLGGGTGTQYF.

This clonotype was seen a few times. The DNA of the CDR3 is TGTGCCAGCAGTTACGGTCCCGGGAACCTTGAAAAACTGTTTTTT. It yields the protein CASSYGPGNLEKLFF. The V gene is TRBV6-5, the J gene TRBJ1-4; D gene uncertain. This CDR3 comprises 15 residues. Germline V lookup: CDR1 MNHEY, CDR2 SVGAGI. V dropped 2 bases and J dropped 7 bases, with 14 bases sitting between them.

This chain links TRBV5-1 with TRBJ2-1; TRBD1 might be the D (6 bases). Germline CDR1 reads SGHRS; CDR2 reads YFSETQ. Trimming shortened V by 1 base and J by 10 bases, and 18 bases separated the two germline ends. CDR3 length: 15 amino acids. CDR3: CASSLIPGQSKEQFF. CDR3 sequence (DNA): TGCGCCAGCAGCTTGATCCCCGGACAGAGTAAAGAGCAGTTCTTC.

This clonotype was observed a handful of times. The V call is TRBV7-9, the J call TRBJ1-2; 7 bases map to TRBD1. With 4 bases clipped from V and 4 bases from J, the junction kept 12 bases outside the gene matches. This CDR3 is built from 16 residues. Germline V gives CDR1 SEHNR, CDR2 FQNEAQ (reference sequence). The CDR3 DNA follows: TGTGCCAGCAGCTCCTTGGGGACAGCCGCCCCCTATGGCTACACCTTC. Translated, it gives CASSSLGTAAPYGYTF.

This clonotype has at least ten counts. CDR3 loop: CASSFRGAGSTEAFF. CDR3 nucleotide sequence: TGTGCCAGCAGCTTCCGGGGCGCCGGAAGCACTGAAGCTTTCTTT. The chain joins TRBV5-6 to TRBJ1-1; weak D call: TRBD1 (5 bases). This CDR3 region has 15 residues. V was trimmed by 2 bases and J by 4 bases, leaving 15 bases between them. From germline, CDR1 is SGHDT and CDR2 YYEEEE. The full variable domain, its missing parts supplied by reference TRBV5-6 and TRBJ1-1, is DAGVTQSPTHLIKTRGQQVTLRCSPKSGHDTVSWYQQALGQGPQFIFQYYEEEERQRGNFPDRFSGHQFPNYSSELNVNALLLGDSALYLCASSFRGAGSTEAFFGQGTRLTVV.

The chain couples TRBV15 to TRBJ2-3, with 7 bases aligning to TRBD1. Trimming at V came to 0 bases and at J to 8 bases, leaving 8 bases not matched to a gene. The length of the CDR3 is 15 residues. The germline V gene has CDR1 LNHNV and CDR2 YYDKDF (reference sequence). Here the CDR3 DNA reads TGTGCCACCAGCAGAGATCCTGTGACAGGGATTACGCAGTATTTT. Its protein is CATSRDPVTGITQYF.

The CDR3 sequence: CATSDSPDGSYGYTF. For the CDR3, the DNA is TGTGCCACCAGTGATTCTCCGGACGGGAGCTATGGCTACACCTTC. The J gene is TRBJ1-2, the V gene TRBV24-1; no reliable D call. The V gene's germline CDR1 is KGHDR and CDR2 SFDVKD. The V gene lost 2 bases and the J gene lost 4 bases, with 13 bases spanning the gap. This CDR3 has 15 residues.

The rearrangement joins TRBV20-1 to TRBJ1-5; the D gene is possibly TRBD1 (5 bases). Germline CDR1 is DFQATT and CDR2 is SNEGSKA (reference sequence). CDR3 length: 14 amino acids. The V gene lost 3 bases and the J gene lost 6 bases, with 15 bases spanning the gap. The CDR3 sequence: CSASTWGQGQPQHF. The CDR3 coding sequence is TGCAGTGCTAGCACATGGGGTCAGGGTCAGCCCCAGCATTTT.

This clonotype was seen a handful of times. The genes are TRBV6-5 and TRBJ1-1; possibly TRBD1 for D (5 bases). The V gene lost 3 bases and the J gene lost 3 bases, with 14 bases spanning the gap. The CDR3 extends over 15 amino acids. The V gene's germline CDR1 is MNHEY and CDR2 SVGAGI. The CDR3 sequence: CASSYGAGRDTEAFF. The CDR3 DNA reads TGTGCCAGCAGTTATGGGGCAGGAAGGGACACTGAAGCTTTCTTT.

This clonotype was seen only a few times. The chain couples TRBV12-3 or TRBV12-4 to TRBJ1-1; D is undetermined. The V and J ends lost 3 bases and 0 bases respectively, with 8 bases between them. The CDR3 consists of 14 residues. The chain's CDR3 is CASSFVSLNTEAFF. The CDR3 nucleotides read TGTGCCAGCAGTTTCGTGAGCCTGAACACTGAAGCTTTCTTT.

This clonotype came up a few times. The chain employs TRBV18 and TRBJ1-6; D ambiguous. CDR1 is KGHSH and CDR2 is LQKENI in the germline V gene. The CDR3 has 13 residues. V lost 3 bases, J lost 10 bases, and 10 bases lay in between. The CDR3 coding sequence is TGTGCCAGCTCACCCACCACGGAATCACCCCTCCACTTT. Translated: CASSPTTESPLHF.

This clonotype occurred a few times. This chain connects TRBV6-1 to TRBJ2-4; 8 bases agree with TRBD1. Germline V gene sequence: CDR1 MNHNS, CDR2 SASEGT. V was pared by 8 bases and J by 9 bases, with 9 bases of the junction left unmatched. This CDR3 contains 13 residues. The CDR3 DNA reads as TGTGCCAGCTCTACGACAGGGGTTAGCATTCAGTACTTC. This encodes CASSTTGVSIQYF.

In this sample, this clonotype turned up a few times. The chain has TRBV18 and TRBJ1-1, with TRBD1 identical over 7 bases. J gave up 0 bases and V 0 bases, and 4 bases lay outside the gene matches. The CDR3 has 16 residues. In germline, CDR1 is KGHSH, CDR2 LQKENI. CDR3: CASSPPGTEMNTEAFF. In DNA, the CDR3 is TGTGCCAGCTCACCACCCGGGACAGAGATGAACACTGAAGCTTTCTTT.

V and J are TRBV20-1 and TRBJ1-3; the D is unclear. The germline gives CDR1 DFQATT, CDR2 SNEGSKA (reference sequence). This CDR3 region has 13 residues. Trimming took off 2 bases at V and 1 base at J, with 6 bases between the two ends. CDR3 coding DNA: TGCAGTGCTAGAAGAGGATCTGGAAACACCATATATTTT. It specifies CSARRGSGNTIYF.

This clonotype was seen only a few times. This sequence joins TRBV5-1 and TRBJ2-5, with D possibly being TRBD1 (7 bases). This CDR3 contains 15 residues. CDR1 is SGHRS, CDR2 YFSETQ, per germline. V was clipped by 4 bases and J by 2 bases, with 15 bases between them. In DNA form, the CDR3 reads TGCGCCAGCAGCCGCGGGACAGAGCTTCAAGAGACCCAGTACTTC. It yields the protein CASSRGTELQETQYF.

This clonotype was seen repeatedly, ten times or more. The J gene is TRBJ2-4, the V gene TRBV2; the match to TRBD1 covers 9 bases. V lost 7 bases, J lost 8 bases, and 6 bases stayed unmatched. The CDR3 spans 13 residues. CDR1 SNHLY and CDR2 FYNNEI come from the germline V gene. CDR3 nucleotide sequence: TGTGCCAGCAACCTGGACAGGGGTGACATTCAGTACTTC. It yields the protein CASNLDRGDIQYF.

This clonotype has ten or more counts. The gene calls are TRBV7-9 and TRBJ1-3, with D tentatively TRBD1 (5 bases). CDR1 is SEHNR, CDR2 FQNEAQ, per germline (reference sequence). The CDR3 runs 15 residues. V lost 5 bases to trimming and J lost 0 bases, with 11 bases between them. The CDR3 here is CASSLGAISGNTIYF. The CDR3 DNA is TGTGCCAGCAGCCTCGGGGCCATCTCTGGAAACACCATATATTTT.

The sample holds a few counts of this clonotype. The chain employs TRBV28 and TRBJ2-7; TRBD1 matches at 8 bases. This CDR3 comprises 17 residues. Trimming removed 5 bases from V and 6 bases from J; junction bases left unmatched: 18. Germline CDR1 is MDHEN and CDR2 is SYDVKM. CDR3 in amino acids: CASSHRGRGRMRGEQYV. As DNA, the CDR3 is TGTGCCAGCAGTCACAGGGGGAGAGGCCGTATGAGGGGCGAGCAGTACGTC.

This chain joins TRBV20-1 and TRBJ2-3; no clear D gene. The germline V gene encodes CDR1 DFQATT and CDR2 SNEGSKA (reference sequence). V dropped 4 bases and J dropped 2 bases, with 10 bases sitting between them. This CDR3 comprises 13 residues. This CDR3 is CSAIGPDTDTQYF. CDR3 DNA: TGCAGTGCTATTGGTCCCGACACAGATACGCAGTATTTT.

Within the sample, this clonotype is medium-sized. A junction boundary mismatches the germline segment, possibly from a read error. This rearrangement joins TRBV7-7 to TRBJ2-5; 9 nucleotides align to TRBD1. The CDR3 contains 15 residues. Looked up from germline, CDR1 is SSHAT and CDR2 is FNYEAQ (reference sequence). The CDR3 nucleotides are TGTGCTAGCAGCTCGGGACAGGGAGGCCAAGAGACCCAGTACTTC. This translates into CASSSGQGGQETQYF.

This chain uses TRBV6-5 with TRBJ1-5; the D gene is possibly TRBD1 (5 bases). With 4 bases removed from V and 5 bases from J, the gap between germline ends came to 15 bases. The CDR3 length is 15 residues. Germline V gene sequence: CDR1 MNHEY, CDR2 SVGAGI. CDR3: CASSSTGTGYQPQHF. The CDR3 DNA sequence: TGTGCCAGCAGTTCTACCGGGACGGGATATCAGCCCCAGCATTTT.

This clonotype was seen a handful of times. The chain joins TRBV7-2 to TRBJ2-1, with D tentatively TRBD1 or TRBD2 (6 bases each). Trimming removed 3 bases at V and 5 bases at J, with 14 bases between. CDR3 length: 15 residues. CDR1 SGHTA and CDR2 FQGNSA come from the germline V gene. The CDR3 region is CASSFRGAGDNEQFF. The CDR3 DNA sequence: TGTGCCAGCAGCTTTAGGGGGGCCGGAGACAATGAGCAGTTCTTC.

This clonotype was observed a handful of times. The CDR3 DNA follows: TGCGCCAGCAGCTCTGCTAGCGGGGGGGCCGGCAATGAGCAGTTCTTC. Its protein product is CASSSASGGAGNEQFF. The genes are TRBV5-1 and TRBJ2-1, with 12 bases lining up with TRBD2. J gave up 6 bases and V 3 bases, and 7 bases lay outside the gene matches. From germline, CDR1 is SGHRS and CDR2 YFSETQ. This CDR3 is 16 amino acids long.

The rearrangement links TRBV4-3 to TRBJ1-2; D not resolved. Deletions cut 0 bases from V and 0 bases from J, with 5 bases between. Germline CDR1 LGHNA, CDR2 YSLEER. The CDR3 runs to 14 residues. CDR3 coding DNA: TGCGCCAGCAGCCAAGAGCCAGCTAACTATGGCTACACCTTC. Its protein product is CASSQEPANYGYTF.

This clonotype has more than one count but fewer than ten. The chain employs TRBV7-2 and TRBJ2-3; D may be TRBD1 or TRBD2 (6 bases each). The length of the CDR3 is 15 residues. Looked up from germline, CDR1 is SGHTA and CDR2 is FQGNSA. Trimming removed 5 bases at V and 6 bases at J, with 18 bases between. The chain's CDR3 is CASSLLGGAADTQYF. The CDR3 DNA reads TGTGCCAGCAGCCTCCTGGGGGGCGCCGCGGATACGCAGTATTTT.

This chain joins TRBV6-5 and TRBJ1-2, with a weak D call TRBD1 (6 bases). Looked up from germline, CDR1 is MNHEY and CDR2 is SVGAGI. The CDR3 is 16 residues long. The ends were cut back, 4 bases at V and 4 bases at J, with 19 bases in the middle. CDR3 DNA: TGTGCCAGCAGTTCTGATTACAGGGAAGTGGTCTATGGCTACACCTTC. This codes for CASSSDYREVVYGYTF.

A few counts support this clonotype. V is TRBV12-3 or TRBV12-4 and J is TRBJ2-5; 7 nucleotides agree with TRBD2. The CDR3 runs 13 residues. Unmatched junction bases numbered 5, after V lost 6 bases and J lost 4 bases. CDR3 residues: CASRRGMVETQYF. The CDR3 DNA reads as TGTGCCAGCAGGCGGGGGATGGTAGAGACCCAGTACTTC.

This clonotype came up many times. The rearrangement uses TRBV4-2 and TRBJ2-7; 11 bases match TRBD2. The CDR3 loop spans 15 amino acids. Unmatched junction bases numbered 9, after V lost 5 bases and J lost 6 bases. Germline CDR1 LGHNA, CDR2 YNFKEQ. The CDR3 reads CASSKRGGLAVEQYF. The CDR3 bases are TGTGCCAGCAGCAAAAGAGGGGGACTAGCGGTCGAGCAGTACTTC.

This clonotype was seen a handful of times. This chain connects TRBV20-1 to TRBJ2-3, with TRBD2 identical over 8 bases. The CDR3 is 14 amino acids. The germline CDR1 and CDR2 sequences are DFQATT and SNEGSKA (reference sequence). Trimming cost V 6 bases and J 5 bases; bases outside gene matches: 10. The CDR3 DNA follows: TGCAGTGCGAGTCGACGGGGGGGCCAAGATACGCAGTATTTT. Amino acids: CSASRRGGQDTQYF.